The entry below describes one T cell receptor beta chain. Antigen unknown. Terminally differentiated effector memory CD45RA+ cells were excluded from the naive CD8 cells, which were CD45RO-negative and positively selected for CCR7. The donors were adults (healthy and HIV-negative) with no recent acute infections or vaccinations. This entry comes from a study of shared clonotypes between healthy human individuals. Whole-study results and caveats: The donor pool, a small one, limited the genetic and exposure-history diversity represented. Generation probability values for non-shared clonotypes were lower than those for clonotypes shared by all four donors.

The assay was run at deep level. The repertoire was sequenced with immunoSEQ multiplex PCR; TCRdb's copy has only in-frame clones and lacks some. The top ten hold less than 0.25% of the sample, which has 760,000 or so clones, about 96% seen once. This clonotype was obtained from a man aged 25 to 45 in good health. The sequenced sample consisted of naive CD8+ T cells sorted from blood.

The CDR3 sequence: CASSHRSGSGDTQYF. DNA for the CDR3: TGCGCCAGCAGCCATAGAAGCGGGAGTGGTGATACGCAGTATTTT. The chain is built from TRBV4-1 and TRBJ2-3, with TRBD2 identical over 8 bases. Trimming removed 3 bases from V and 6 bases from J; junction bases left unmatched: 8. Germline V gene sequence: CDR1 MGHRA, CDR2 YSYEKL. CDR3 size: 15 residues.